Sequencing of this T cell receptor (beta chain) was carried out in a study of glioma-infiltrating T cells after dendritic cell vaccination. The data were produced by immunoSEQ multiplex PCR, yet TCRdb's version contains in-frame clones alone and is incomplete. This table has tens of thousands of clones, more than 75% appearing once. The time point here: after dendritic cell vaccination, including at tumor progression/relapse. This CDR3 spans 15 amino acids. The V gene's germline CDR1 is SNHLY and CDR2 FYNNEI. The trim removed 7 bases at V and 5 bases at J, leaving 13 bases unmatched. The clonotype comes from a human donor with glioblastoma. Specimen: blood, collected after dendritic cell vaccination. J is TRBJ2-5 and V is TRBV2; 7 nucleotides agree with TRBD1. CDR3 sequence (DNA): TGTGCCAGCAAAAAGGGACAGTGGGTAGGGGAGACCCAGTACTTC. Translated: CASKKGQWVGETQYF.